Given below is one T cell receptor (beta chain) in context. The entry originates in a study of blood T cell repertoires in COVID-19. Study information: The origin of the acute and convalescent COVID-19 samples was the United States, Italy and Spain. Sources were T cells, B-cell-depleted T cells, or PBMCs; the material itself was cDNA or gDNA.

TCRdb's table, derived via immunoSEQ multiplex PCR, lists solely in-frame clones and lacks some. The sample yields roughly 170,000 clones, 88% seen once. The V end lost 0 bases, the J end lost 11 bases, and 13 bases lay between the germline ends. CDR1 and CDR2 from the germline V gene are GTSNPN and SVGIG (reference sequence). This CDR3 contains 12 residues. The V and J genes are TRBV30 and TRBJ1-2; TRBD1 might be the D (6 bases). Sequenced material: peripheral blood. This sequence was found in a man aged 55-75 years with acute or convalescent COVID-19. The CDR3 is CAWSVNRASYTF. The CDR3 region has the DNA TGTGCCTGGAGTGTAAACAGGGCTTCTTACACCTTC.